This TCR beta chain was identified in a study of blood T cell repertoires in COVID-19. Study information: Samples representing acute and convalescent COVID-19 were sourced from the United States, Italy and Spain.

This clone was seen more than once but under ten times. In the original workflow: Quantification of nucleated cells was approximated via reference gene primer amplification. The assay was immunoSEQ multiplex PCR, and TCRdb's table has in-frame clones only and misses some. The V and J calls and the clone size are those of that table, but D and trimming were determined from the DNA. Counted here are about 42,000 clones, roughly 77% occurring once; the ten biggest clones make up about 29%. Germline CDR1 and CDR2: MGHRA and YSYEKL. CDR3 length equals 15 residues. V shed 4 bases and J shed 6 bases, with 16 bases lying between them.

This clonotype was obtained from a man aged 80 or over with acute or convalescent COVID-19. The sequenced sample was peripheral blood. The genes are TRBV4-1 and TRBJ1-5; a weak D match, TRBD1 (5 bases). The CDR3: CASSPLAGSGQPQHF. The CDR3 DNA reads as TGCGCCAGCAGCCCCCTTGCAGGGTCGGGTCAGCCCCAGCATTTT.